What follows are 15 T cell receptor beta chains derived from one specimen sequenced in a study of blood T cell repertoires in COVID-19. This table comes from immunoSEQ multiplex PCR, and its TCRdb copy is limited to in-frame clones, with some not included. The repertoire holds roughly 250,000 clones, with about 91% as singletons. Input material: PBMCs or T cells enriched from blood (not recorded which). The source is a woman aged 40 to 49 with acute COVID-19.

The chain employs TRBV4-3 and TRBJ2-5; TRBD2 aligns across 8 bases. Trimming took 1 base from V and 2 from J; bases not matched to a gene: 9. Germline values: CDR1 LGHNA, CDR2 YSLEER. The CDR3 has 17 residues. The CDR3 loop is CASSQGSGGTLQETQYF. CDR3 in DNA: TGCGCCAGCAGCCAAGGGTCGGGAGGGACTTTACAAGAGACCCAGTACTTC.

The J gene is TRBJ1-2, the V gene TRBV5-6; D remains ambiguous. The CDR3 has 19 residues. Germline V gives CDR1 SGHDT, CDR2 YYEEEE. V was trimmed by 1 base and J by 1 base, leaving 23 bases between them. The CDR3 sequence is CASSLFVIGGSPFNYGYTF. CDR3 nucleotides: TGTGCCAGCAGCTTGTTTGTGATAGGAGGATCCCCCTTTAACTATGGCTACACCTTC. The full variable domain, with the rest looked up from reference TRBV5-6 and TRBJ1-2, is DAGVTQSPTHLIKTRGQQVTLRCSPKSGHDTVSWYQQALGQGPQFIFQYYEEEERQRGNFPDRFSGHQFPNYSSELNVNALLLGDSALYLCASSLFVIGGSPFNYGYTFGSGTRLTVV.

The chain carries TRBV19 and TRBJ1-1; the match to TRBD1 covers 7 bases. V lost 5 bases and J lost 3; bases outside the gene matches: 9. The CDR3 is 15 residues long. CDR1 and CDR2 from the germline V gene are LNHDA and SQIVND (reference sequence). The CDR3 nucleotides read TGTGCCAGTAGTGCCCCAGGGGGGTCGGACACTGAAGCTTTCTTT. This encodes CASSAPGGSDTEAFF. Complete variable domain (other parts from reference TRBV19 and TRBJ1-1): DGGITQSPKYLFRKEGQNVTLSCEQNLNHDAMYWYRQDPGQGLRLIYYSQIVNDFQKGDIAEGYSVSREKKESFPLTVTSAQKNPTAFYLCASSAPGGSDTEAFFGQGTRLTVV.

CDR3 loop: CASSQDSHYGYTF. The CDR3 nucleotides read TGTGCCAGCAGCCAAGATAGTCACTATGGCTACACCTTC. This chain uses TRBV14 with TRBJ1-2; D is unresolved. The germline gives CDR1 SGHDN, CDR2 FVKESK. The CDR3 length is 13 residues. V was cut by 0 bases and J by 3 bases, with 5 bases left in between.

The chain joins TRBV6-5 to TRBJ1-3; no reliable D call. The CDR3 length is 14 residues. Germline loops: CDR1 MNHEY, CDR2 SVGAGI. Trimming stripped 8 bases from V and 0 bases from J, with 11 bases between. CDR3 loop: CASRAQNSGNTIYF. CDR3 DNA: TGTGCCAGCCGAGCGCAAAACTCTGGAAACACCATATATTTT.

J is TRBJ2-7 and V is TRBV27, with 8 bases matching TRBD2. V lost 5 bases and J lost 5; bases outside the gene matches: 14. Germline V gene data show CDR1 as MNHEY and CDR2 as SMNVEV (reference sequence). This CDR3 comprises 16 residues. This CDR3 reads CASSLTSGGGVHEQYF. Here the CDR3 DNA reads TGTGCCAGCAGTCTGACCTCGGGAGGGGGGGTGCACGAGCAGTACTTC.

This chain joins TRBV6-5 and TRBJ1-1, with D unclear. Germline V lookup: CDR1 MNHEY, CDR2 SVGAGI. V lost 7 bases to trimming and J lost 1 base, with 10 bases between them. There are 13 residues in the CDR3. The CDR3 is CASTPYSNTEAFF. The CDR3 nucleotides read TGTGCCAGCACCCCTTACTCGAACACTGAAGCTTTCTTT.

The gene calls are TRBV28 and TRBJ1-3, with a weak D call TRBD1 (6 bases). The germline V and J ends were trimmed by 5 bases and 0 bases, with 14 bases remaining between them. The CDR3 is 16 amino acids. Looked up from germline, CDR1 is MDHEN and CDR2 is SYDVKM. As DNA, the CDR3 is TGTGCCAGCAGTATACCCTGGACAGACTCTGGAAACACCATATATTTT. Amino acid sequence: CASSIPWTDSGNTIYF.

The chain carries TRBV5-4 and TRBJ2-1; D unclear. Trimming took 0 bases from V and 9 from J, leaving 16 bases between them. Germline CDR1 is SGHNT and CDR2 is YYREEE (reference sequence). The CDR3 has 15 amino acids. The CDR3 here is CASSLARGSVGEQFF. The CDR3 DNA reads TGTGCCAGCAGCTTGGCCAGAGGTAGTGTAGGTGAGCAGTTCTTC.

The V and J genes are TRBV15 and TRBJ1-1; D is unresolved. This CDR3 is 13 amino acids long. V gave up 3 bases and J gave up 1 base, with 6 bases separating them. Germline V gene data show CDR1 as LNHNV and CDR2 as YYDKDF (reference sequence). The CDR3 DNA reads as TGTGCCACCAGCAGGAAACAGAACACTGAAGCTTTCTTT. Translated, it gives CATSRKQNTEAFF.

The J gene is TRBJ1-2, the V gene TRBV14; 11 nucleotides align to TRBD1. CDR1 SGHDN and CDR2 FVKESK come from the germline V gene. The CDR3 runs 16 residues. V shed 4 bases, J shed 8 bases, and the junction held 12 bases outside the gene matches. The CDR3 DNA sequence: TGTGCCAGCAGCCCTACTCCGGGACAGGGGGGTAAAGGCTACACCTTC. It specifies CASSPTPGQGGKGYTF. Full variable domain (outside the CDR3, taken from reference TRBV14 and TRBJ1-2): EAGVTQFPSHSVIEKGQTVTLRCDPISGHDNLYWYRRVMGKEIKFLLHFVKESKQDESGMPNNRFLAERTGGTYSTLKVQPAELEDSGVYFCASSPTPGQGGKGYTFGSGTRLTVV.

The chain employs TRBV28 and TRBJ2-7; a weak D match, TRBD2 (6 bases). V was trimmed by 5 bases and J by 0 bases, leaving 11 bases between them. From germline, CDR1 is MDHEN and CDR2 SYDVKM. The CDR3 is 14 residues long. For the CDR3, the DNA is TGTGCCAGCAGTGGTAGCGGAACCTCCTACGAGCAGTACTTC. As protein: CASSGSGTSYEQYF.

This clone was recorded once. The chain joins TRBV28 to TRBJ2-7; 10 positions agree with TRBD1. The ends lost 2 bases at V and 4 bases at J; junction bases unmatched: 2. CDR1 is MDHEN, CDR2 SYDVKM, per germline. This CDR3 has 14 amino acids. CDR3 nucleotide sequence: TGTGCCAGCAGTTTAGTGGACAGGGGGTACGAGCAGTACTTC. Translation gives CASSLVDRGYEQYF. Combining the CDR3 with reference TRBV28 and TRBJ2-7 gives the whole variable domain DVKVTQSSRYLVKRTGEKVFLECVQDMDHENMFWYRQDPGLGLRLIYFSYDVKMKEKGDIPEGYSVSREKKERFSLILESASTNQTSMYLCASSLVDRGYEQYFGPGTRLTVT.

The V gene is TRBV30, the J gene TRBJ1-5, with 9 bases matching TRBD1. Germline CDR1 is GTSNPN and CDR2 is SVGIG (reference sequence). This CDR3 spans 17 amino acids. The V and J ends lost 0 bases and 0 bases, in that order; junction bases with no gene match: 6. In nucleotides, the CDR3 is TGTGCCTGGAGTGTAGATGGGACAGGGACTAGCAATCAGCCCCAGCATTTT. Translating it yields CAWSVDGTGTSNQPQHF.

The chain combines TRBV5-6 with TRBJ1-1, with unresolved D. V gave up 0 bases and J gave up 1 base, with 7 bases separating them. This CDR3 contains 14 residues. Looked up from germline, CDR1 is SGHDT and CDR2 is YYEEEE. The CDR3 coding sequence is TGTGCCAGCAGCTTGGGGGCGCGGAACACTGAAGCTTTCTTT. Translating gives CASSLGARNTEAFF.